This T cell receptor beta chain was recovered during a study of OX40 agonist ivuxolimab in advanced cancers. Study information: Patients achieving partial responses numbered three: one hepatocellular carcinoma case and two cutaneous melanoma cases.

This clone was seen just once. Its specificity is not known. The study's findings and limits: Nonresponders included some who also had low normalized T-cell clonal expansion.

Only in-frame clones appear in the TCRdb table, and some are missing; sequencing was by immunoSEQ multiplex PCR. The data contain fewer than 85,000 clones, over 85% of them singletons. This TCR came from an adult with an advanced solid tumor such as melanoma, head and neck, liver or kidney cancer. The sample was CD4+ or CD8+ T cells sorted from blood, taken in a trial of the OX40 agonist ivuxolimab.

In DNA, the CDR3 is TGTGCCAGCAGCCTTGACAGGGTCCAGGGCGAGCAGTTCTTC. Encoded protein: CASSLDRVQGEQFF. The genes are TRBV2 and TRBJ2-1; the match to TRBD1 covers 7 bases. The CDR3 covers 14 residues. Germline CDR1 is SNHLY and CDR2 is FYNNEI. The V segment lost 6 bases and the J segment 10 bases; nucleotides outside the gene matches: 12.